The clone carrying this T cell receptor beta chain was picked up many times. TCRdb processed the RT-PCR reads anew with MiXCR; each CDR3 protein has one entry. The data show almost 700,000 distinct CDR3 sequences, 14% seen once. The CDR3 loop spans 14 amino acids. V lost 6 bases and J 0 bases, leaving 12 bases between the germline ends. Sequenced: memory CD4+ T cells from blood. This rearrangement joins TRBV12-3 or TRBV12-4 to TRBJ2-7; tentative D call: TRBD1 (6 bases). The clonotype was recovered from a female donor in good health, serving as a healthy control. The CDR3 nucleotides are TGTGCCAGCAGCCCGGGACACAGCTCCTACGAGCAGTACTTC. Its protein product is CASSPGHSSYEQYF.